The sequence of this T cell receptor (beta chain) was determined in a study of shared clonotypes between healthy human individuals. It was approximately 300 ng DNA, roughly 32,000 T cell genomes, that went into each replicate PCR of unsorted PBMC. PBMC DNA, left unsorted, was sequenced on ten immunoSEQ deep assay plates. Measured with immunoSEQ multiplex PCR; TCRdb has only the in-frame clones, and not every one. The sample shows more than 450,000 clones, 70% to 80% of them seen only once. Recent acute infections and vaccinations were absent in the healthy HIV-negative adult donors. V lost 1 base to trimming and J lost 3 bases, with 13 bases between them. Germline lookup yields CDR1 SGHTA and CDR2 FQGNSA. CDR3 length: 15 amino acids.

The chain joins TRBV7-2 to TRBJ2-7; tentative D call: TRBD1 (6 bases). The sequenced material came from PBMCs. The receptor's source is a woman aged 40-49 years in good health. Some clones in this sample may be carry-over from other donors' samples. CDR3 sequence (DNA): TGTGCCAGCAGCTTAGTATTCGGACAGAACTACGAGCAGTACTTC. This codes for CASSLVFGQNYEQYF.